The 15 T cell receptor beta chains given below trace back to one sample, sequenced in a study of shared clonotypes between healthy human individuals. Produced via immunoSEQ multiplex PCR; TCRdb's table is partial and in-frame only. The top ten hold 10% to 15% of the sample, which has approximately 500,000 clones, around 74% seen once. Sequenced sample: PBMCs. The receptor source for this set is a woman aged 40 to 50 in good health. Some clones in this sample may be carry-over from other donors' samples.

J is TRBJ2-3 and V is TRBV30, with D possibly matching TRBD2 (6 bases). This CDR3 spans 15 amino acids. The V end was cut by 2 bases, the J end by 0 bases, with 12 bases between. The germline V gene encodes CDR1 GTSNPN and CDR2 SVGIG (reference sequence). CDR3 nucleotide sequence: TGTGCCTGGAGTCAACTAGCCTCTAGCACAGATACGCAGTATTTT. This encodes CAWSQLASSTDTQYF.

The rearrangement uses TRBV6-6 and TRBJ1-1; 7 positions agree with TRBD1. The trim removed 5 bases at V and 12 bases at J, leaving 6 bases unmatched. Germline V gene lookup returns CDR1 MNHNY and CDR2 SVGAGI (reference sequence). CDR3 length: 11 residues. The CDR3 nucleotides are TGTGCCAGCAGTGGTACAGGGGTAACTTTCTTT. Amino acid sequence: CASSGTGVTFF.

The V call is TRBV10-3, the J call TRBJ1-4; D call uncertain. The CDR3 contains 12 residues. Trimming removed 11 bases at V and 8 bases at J, with 15 bases between. The germline gives CDR1 ENHRY, CDR2 SYGVKD. The CDR3 region has the DNA TGTGCCGCCAGTCGAGGTGACGAAAAACTGTTTTTT. Residues: CAASRGDEKLFF.

The chain uses TRBV19 and TRBJ1-4; a weak D match, TRBD1 (5 bases). The CDR3 has 14 residues. Between the trimmed V and J ends, which lost 7 bases and 8 bases, there was a span of 17 bases. Germline-derived CDR1 and CDR2 are LNHDA and SQIVND (reference sequence). The CDR3: CASTSGPPSEKLFF. The CDR3 DNA reads TGTGCCAGTACCTCGGGACCACCTTCAGAAAAACTGTTTTTT.

The rearrangement uses TRBV7-3 and TRBJ2-2; D possibly corresponds to TRBD1 (6 bases). The CDR3 is 14 residues long. Germline CDR1 and CDR2: SGHTA and FQGTGA. V was trimmed by 8 bases and J by 3 bases, leaving 13 bases between them. The CDR3 DNA is TGTGCCAGCGCCGGGACACCCGACACCGGGGAGCTGTTTTTT. Protein sequence: CASAGTPDTGELFF.

The CDR3 here is CASSLGVSGEQYF. In nucleotides, the CDR3 is TGTGCCAGCAGCTTAGGGGTTTCGGGCGAGCAGTACTTC. J is TRBJ2-7 and V is TRBV7-3; no reliable D call. The ends were cut back, 2 bases at V and 6 bases at J, with 11 bases in the middle. Germline V gives CDR1 SGHTA, CDR2 FQGTGA. The CDR3 spans 13 residues.

The CDR3 DNA reads TGTGCCAGCAGCACCGGTGGGACTCGAATCTACGAGCAGTACTTC. Translated: CASSTGGTRIYEQYF. The chain uses TRBV5-4 and TRBJ2-7; possibly TRBD2 for D (6 bases). Between the trimmed V and J ends, which lost 4 bases and 3 bases, there was a span of 17 bases. This CDR3 has 15 amino acids. From germline, CDR1 is SGHNT and CDR2 YYREEE (reference sequence).

The DNA for the CDR3 is TGTGCCAGTAGTATAGGAGGGGGCCTCTCTCAGCCCCAGCATTTT. As protein: CASSIGGGLSQPQHF. The J gene is TRBJ1-5, the V gene TRBV19; TRBD1 agrees at 7 bases. Germline trimming cut 1 base from V and 6 bases from J; bases unmatched to any gene: 6. This CDR3 comprises 15 residues. Germline values: CDR1 LNHDA, CDR2 SQIVND (reference sequence). Combining the CDR3 with reference TRBV19 and TRBJ1-5 gives the whole variable domain DGGITQSPKYLFRKEGQNVTLSCEQNLNHDAMYWYRQDPGQGLRLIYYSQIVNDFQKGDIAEGYSVSREKKESFPLTVTSAQKNPTAFYLCASSIGGGLSQPQHFGDGTRLSIL.

This chain joins TRBV29-1 and TRBJ2-1; possible D gene TRBD2, 5 bases. CDR1 and CDR2 from the germline V gene are SQVTM and ANQGSEA. The CDR3 totals 13 residues. The ends were cut back, 6 bases at V and 7 bases at J, with 16 bases in the middle. CDR3 coding DNA: TGCAGCGTCCCTCCGGGGAACCGAAATGAGCAGTTCTTC. This codes for CSVPPGNRNEQFF.

V gene TRBV9 combines with J gene TRBJ2-3; perhaps TRBD2 as D (6 bases). Germline-derived CDR1 and CDR2 are SGDLS and YYNGEE. Deletions cut 0 bases from V and 4 bases from J, with 15 bases between. The CDR3 extends over 16 amino acids. CDR3 amino acids: CASSVGSAGGADTQYF. The CDR3 nucleotides read TGTGCCAGCAGCGTAGGTAGCGCCGGAGGGGCAGATACGCAGTATTTT.

In this sample, this clone turned up a few times. The chain is built from TRBV28 and TRBJ1-5; the D gene is possibly TRBD1 (6 bases). There are 16 residues in the CDR3. Germline CDR1 MDHEN, CDR2 SYDVKM. Trimming removed 5 bases from V and 2 bases from J, with 16 bases in between. The CDR3 DNA reads TGTGCCAGCAGTCCCCCCAGGGGCGGTGGCAATCAGCCCCAGCATTTT. Residues: CASSPPRGGGNQPQHF.

This clone was detected many times. The rearrangement links TRBV2 to TRBJ2-1, with 10 bases matching TRBD2. The CDR3 has 14 amino acids. V shed 6 bases, J shed 3 bases, and the junction held 2 bases outside the gene matches. Germline V gene lookup returns CDR1 SNHLY and CDR2 FYNNEI. The CDR3 DNA reads as TGTGCCAGCAGAGGGACTAGCGTCTACAATGAGCAGTTCTTC. This encodes CASRGTSVYNEQFF.

Of note for this clone: A read error is likely here: a far larger clone is one base away. The V call is TRBV20-1, the J call TRBJ2-3; D unresolved. Germline assignment: CDR1 DFQATT and CDR2 SNEGSKA (reference sequence). The CDR3 loop spans 11 amino acids. The CDR3 here is CSALSSYTRYF. The CDR3 DNA follows: TGCAGTGCTCTCAGCTCCTATACGCGGTATTTT.

The chain joins TRBV30 to TRBJ2-7; 8 bases are a match to TRBD1. In germline, CDR1 is GTSNPN, CDR2 SVGIG (reference sequence). The V and J ends lost 3 bases and 3 bases, in that order; junction bases with no gene match: 7. The CDR3 totals 14 residues. CDR3 loop: CAWSVDREIYEQYF. The CDR3, as DNA: TGTGCCTGGAGCGTGGACAGGGAGATCTACGAGCAGTACTTC.

The chain joins TRBV29-1 to TRBJ2-1; 11 positions agree with TRBD2. Trimming at V came to 3 bases and at J to 9 bases, leaving 4 bases not matched to a gene. The CDR3 is made up of 13 amino acids. Germline V gene data show CDR1 as SQVTM and CDR2 as ANQGSEA. In nucleotides, the CDR3 is TGCAGCGTTGATCTAGCGGGAGGTATTGAGCAGTTCTTC. Translated: CSVDLAGGIEQFF.